This T cell receptor (beta chain) comes out of a study of shared clonotypes between healthy human individuals. The germline gives CDR1 SGHAT, CDR2 FQNNGV. CDR3 length equals 15 residues. Unmatched junction bases numbered 7, after V lost 1 base and J lost 5 bases. It was CD45RO-negative cells, positively selected for CCR7, that made up naive CD8 cells, with terminally differentiated effector memory CD45RA+ cells excluded. The method was immunoSEQ multiplex PCR; TCRdb's version includes in-frame clones alone and lacks a portion of them. The sample lists around 2,000,000 clones, roughly 91% occurring once.

This receptor was taken from a man aged 18 to 30 in good health. Some clones in this sample may be carry-over from other donors' samples. The specimen sequenced was naive CD8+ T cells from PBMCs. The chain links TRBV11-2 to TRBJ1-1; 7 bases are a match to TRBD1. The CDR3 is CASSLGRGLETEAFF. DNA of the CDR3: TGTGCCAGCAGCTTAGGCAGGGGGTTGGAGACTGAAGCTTTCTTT.